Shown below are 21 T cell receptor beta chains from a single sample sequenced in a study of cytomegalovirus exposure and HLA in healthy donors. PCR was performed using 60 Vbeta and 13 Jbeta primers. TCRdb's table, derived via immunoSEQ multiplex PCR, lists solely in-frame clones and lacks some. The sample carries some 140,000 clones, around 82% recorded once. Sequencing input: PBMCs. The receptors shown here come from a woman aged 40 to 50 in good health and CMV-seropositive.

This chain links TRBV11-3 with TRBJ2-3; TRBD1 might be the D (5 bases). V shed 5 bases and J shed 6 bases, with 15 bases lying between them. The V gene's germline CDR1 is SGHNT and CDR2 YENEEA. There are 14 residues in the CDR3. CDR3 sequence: CASSPTPSGDTQYF. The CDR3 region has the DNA TGTGCCAGCAGCCCAACGCCTTCAGGGGATACGCAGTATTTT.

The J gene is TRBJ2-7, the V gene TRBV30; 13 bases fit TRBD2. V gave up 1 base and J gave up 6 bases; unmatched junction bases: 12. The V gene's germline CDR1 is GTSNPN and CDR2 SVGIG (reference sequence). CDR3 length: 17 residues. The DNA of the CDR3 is TGTGCCTGGAGTGGGGGGACTAGCGGGGCTGGTGGGAGCGAGCAGTACTTC. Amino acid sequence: CAWSGGTSGAGGSEQYF.

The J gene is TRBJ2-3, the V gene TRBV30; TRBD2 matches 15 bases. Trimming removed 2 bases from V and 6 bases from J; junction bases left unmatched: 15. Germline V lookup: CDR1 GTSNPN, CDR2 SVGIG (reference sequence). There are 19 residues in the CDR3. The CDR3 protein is CAWSTRVRGLAGGADTQYF. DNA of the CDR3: TGTGCCTGGAGTACTCGGGTCAGGGGACTAGCGGGAGGAGCCGATACGCAGTATTTT.

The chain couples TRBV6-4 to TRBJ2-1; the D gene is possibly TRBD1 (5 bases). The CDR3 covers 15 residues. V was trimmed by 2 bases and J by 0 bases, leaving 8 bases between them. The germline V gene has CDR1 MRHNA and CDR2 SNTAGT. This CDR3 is CASSDTDSSYNEQFF. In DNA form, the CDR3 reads TGTGCCAGCAGTGACACCGACAGCTCCTACAATGAGCAGTTCTTC.

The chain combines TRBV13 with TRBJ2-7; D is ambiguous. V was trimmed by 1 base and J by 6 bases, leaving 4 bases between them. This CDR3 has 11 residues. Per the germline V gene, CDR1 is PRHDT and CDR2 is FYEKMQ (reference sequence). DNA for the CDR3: TGTGCCAGCAGCTTAGCCGGCGAGCAGTACTTC. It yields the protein CASSLAGEQYF. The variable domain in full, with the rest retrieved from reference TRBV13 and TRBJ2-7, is AAGVIQSPRHLIKEKRETATLKCYPIPRHDTVYWYQQGPGQDPQFLISFYEKMQSDKGSIPDRFSAQQFSDYHSELNMSSLELGDSALYFCASSLAGEQYFGPGTRLTVT.

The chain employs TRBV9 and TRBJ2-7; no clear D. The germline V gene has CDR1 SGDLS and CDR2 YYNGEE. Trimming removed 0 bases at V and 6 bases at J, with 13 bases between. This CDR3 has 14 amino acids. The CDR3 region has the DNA TGTGCCAGCAGCGTAGACGTAGTTCCCACCGAGCAGTACTTC. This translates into CASSVDVVPTEQYF.

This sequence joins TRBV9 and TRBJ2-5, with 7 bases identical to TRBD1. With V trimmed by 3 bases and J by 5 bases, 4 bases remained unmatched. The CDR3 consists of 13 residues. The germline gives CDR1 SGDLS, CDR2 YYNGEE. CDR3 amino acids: CASSGQGGETQYF. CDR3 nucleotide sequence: TGTGCCAGCAGCGGACAGGGTGGCGAGACCCAGTACTTC.

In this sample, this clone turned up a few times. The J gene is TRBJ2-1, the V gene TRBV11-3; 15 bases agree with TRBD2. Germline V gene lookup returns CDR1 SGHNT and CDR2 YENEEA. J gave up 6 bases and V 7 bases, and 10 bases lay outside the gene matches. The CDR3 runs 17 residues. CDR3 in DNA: TGTGCCAGCACCTCCGGGGGACTAGCGGGGGGTAGCAATGAGCAGTTCTTC. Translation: CASTSGGLAGGSNEQFF.

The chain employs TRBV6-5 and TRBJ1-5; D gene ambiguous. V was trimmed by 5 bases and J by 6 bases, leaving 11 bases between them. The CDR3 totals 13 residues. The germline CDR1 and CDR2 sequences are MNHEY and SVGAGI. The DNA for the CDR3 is TGTGCCAGCAGTGATAGCCAGATTCAGCCCCAGCATTTT. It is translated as CASSDSQIQPQHF.

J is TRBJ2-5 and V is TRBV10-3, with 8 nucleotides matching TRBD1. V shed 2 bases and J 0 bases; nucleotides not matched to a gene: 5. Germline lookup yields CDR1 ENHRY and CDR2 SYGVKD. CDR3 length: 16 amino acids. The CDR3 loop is CAISEPGQANQETQYF. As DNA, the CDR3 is TGTGCCATCAGTGAGCCGGGACAGGCCAACCAAGAGACCCAGTACTTC.

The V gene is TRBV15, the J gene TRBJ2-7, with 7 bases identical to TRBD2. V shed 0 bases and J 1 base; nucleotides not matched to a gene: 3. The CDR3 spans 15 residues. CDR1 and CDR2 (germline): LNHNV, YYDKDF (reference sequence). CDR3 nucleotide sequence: TGTGCCACCAGCAGAGAACTAGCGCGGTCCTACGAGCAGTACTTC. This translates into CATSRELARSYEQYF.

The CDR3 sequence is CASSTILARETQYF. The CDR3 DNA follows: TGTGCCAGCAGCACGATACTAGCGAGGGAGACCCAGTACTTC. This chain links TRBV6-4 with TRBJ2-5, with TRBD2 identical over 7 bases. Germline trimming cut 6 bases from V and 5 bases from J; bases unmatched to any gene: 9. From germline, CDR1 is MRHNA and CDR2 SNTAGT. The CDR3 has 14 residues.

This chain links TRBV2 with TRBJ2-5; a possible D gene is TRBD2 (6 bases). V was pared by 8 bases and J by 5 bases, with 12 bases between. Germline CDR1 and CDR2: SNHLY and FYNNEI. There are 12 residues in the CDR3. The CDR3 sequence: CASGETRETQYF. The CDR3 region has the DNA TGTGCCAGCGGAGAGACTAGGGAGACCCAGTACTTC.

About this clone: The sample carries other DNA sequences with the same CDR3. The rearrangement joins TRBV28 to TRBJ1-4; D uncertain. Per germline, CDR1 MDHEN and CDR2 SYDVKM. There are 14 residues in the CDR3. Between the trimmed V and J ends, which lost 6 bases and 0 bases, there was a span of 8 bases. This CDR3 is CASSSGSTNEKLFF. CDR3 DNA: TGTGCCAGCAGCTCGGGATCAACTAATGAAAAACTGTTTTTT.

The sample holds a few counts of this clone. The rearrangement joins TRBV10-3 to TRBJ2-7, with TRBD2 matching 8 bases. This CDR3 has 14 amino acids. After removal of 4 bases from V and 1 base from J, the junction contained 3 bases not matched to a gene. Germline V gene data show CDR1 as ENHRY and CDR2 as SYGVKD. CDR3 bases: TGTGCCATCAGTGTCGCTAGCGGGTCCTACGAGCAGTACTTC. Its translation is CAISVASGSYEQYF.

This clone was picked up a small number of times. The CDR3 DNA sequence: TGTGCCAGCAGCTTAGCGGGAGGGCCCGGGGAGCTGTTTTTT. This translates into CASSLAGGPGELFF. V is TRBV7-9 and J is TRBJ2-2; TRBD2 matches 7 bases. Germline-derived CDR1 and CDR2 are SEHNR and FQNEAQ (reference sequence). The CDR3 has 14 amino acids. J was trimmed by 6 bases and V by 0 bases; bases with no gene match: 1. The variable domain in full, completed from reference TRBV7-9 and TRBJ2-2, reads DTGVSQNPRHKITKRGQNVTFRCDPISEHNRLYWYRQTLGQGPEFLTYFQNEAQLEKSRLLSDRFSAERPKGSFSTLEIQRTEQGDSAMYLCASSLAGGPGELFFGEGSRLTVL.

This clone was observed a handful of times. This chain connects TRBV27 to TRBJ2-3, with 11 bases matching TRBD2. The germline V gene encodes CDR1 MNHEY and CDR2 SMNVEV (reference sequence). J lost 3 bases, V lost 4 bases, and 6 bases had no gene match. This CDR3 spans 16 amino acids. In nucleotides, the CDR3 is TGTGCCAGCAGTTCAACTAGCGGGAGATTAACAGATACGCAGTATTTT. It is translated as CASSSTSGRLTDTQYF.

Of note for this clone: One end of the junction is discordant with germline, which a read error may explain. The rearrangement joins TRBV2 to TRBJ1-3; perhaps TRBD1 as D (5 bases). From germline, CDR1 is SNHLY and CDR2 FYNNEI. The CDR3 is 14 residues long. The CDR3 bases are TGTGCCAGCAGTGTAAGGGGCAGGGAAAACGCCATATATTTT. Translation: CASSVRGRENAIYF.

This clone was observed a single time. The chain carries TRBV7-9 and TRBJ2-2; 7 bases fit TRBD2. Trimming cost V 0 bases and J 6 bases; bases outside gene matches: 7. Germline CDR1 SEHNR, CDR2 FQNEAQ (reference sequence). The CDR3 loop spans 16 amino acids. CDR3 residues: CASSLARREWAGELFF. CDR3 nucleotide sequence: TGTGCCAGCAGCTTAGCGAGGCGGGAGTGGGCCGGGGAGCTGTTTTTT.

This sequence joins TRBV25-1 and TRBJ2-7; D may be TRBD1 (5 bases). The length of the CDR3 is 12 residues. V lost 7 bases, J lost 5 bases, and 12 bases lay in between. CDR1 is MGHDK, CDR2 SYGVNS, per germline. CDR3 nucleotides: TGTGCCAGCAACGCAGGGTGGCACGAGCAGTACTTC. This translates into CASNAGWHEQYF.

The CDR3 DNA reads as TGTGCCAGCAGCGGGACTAGCGGCGCAGATACGCAGTATTTT. Translation: CASSGTSGADTQYF. The chain uses TRBV7-9 and TRBJ2-3, with 11 bases matching TRBD2. Germline trimming cut 5 bases from V and 4 bases from J; bases unmatched to any gene: 2. Germline loops: CDR1 SEHNR, CDR2 FQNEAQ (reference sequence). CDR3 length: 14 amino acids.